This T cell receptor beta chain was retrieved from a study of T cell therapy after organ transplantation. Study-wide background: T cells were expanded 2 to 3 weeks with 30 CMV class I/II epitopes. A median of 1.92 x 10^8 CMV-specific T cells was infused in 2 to 6 doses.

The CDR3 is made up of 15 amino acids. CDR1 is MNHEY and CDR2 is SMNVEV in the germline V gene (reference sequence). Trimming removed 5 bases from V and 5 bases from J, with 19 bases in between. Study outcomes and limitations: Post-therapy reconstitution appeared to include transferred and endogenous clonotypes. CD8 clonality fold change after therapy inversely tracked pretherapy clonality.

The protocol was immunoSEQ multiplex PCR, while the TCRdb copy is restricted to in-frame clones and leaves out a portion. The sample yields roughly 48,000 clones, 94% seen once. With respect to this clone: Its target is not known.

Sequencing used CD8+ T cells from blood, obtained before autologous CMV-specific T cell therapy. The receptor's source is a human patient who had received a solid organ transplant and had CMV disease. This chain links TRBV27 with TRBJ2-7; D remains ambiguous. The CDR3 coding sequence is TGTGCCAGCAGTAATCAGACCCCGGCGGTCGACGAGCAGTACTTC. Protein: CASSNQTPAVDEQYF.